This TCR beta chain was obtained from a study of blood T cell repertoires in COVID-19. Background on the study: Samples representing acute and convalescent COVID-19 were sourced from the United States, Italy and Spain. Sources were T cells, B-cell-depleted T cells, or PBMCs; the material itself was cDNA or gDNA.

Original analysis: By means of reference gene primer amplification, nucleated cell counts were estimated. Using immunoSEQ multiplex PCR, the repertoire was profiled, and TCRdb retains in-frame clones only, with some absent. The D gene and trimming were derived from the DNA, and the V and J assignments and clone size from that table. The table has under 85,000 clones, more than 80% seen once. Trimming removed 1 base from V and 3 bases from J, with 13 bases in between. CDR1 SGHTA and CDR2 FQGTGA come from the germline V gene. CDR3 size: 15 residues. This receptor was taken from a man older than 75 with acute or convalescent COVID-19. V is TRBV7-3 and J is TRBJ2-7; possibly TRBD2 for D (6 bases). The sample comprised peripheral blood. The CDR3 protein is CASSLRQGGVYEQYF. CDR3 DNA sequence: TGTGCCAGCAGCTTAAGGCAGGGCGGGGTCTACGAGCAGTACTTC.